Listed below are T cell receptor beta chains from one sample, sequenced in a study of OX40 agonist ivuxolimab in advanced cancers. Repertoires were generated with immunoSEQ multiplex PCR, while TCRdb's copy carries only in-frame clones and drops some. The sample includes approximately 10,000 clones, around four fifths of them seen just once. The sequencing here drew on CD4+ or CD8+ T cells sorted from blood, taken in a trial of the OX40 agonist ivuxolimab. All receptors derive from an adult with an advanced solid tumor such as melanoma, head and neck, liver or kidney cancer. CDR3s include the opening cysteine and the closing phenylalanine or tryptophan. A D gene is named only where the DNA matches it firmly. Clone sizes are given selectively: once, few, many, or a class where the clone is expanded.

size,V,D,J,DNA,CDR3
.,TRBV27,.,TRBJ1-4,TGTGCCAGCCACCCTTTATCGGGGGGCGCGCATGAAAAACTGTTTTTT,CASHPLSGGAHEKLFF
once,TRBV4-1,.,TRBJ2-5,TGCGCCAGCAGCCAAGAACGGCCCCAGGGGCAAGAGACCCAGTACTTC,CASSQERPQGQETQYF
.,TRBV6-1,.,TRBJ1-1,TGTGCCAGCAGTGGGACCTGGGGTTCTGGAGACACTGAAGCTTTCTTT,CASSGTWGSGDTEAFF
.,TRBV9,TRBD2,TRBJ2-3,TGTGCCAGCAGCCGGTATCTCGGGGCGGGAGTGGCAGATACGCAGTATTTT,CASSRYLGAGVADTQYF
.,TRBV9,TRBD2,TRBJ2-3,TGTGCCAGCAGCGCTACCCAGCTAGCGGGGAGCACAAATACGCAGTATTTT,CASSATQLAGSTNTQYF
large,TRBV6-4,.,TRBJ2-3,TGTGCCAGCAGTGACTCGGAAAGGGAAACAGATACGCAGTATTTT,CASSDSERETDTQYF
.,TRBV27,.,TRBJ1-2,TGTGCCAGCTCGCCCCACAGAACTAACTATGGCTACACCTTC,CASSPHRTNYGYTF
.,TRBV7-3,.,TRBJ2-1,TGTGCCAGCAGCTTAATGGGGAACAATGAGCAGTTCTTC,CASSLMGNNEQFF
few,TRBV28,.,TRBJ2-4,TGTGCCAGCAGTTTGGTCGGGGGATCCAAAAACATTCAGTACTTC,CASSLVGGSKNIQYF
once,TRBV7-9,.,TRBJ2-2,TGTGCCAGCAGCTTAGCCGGACCGATCGGGGAGCTGTTTTTT,CASSLAGPIGELFF
.,TRBV5-1,TRBD2,TRBJ2-1,TGCGCCAGCAGCTTGGTCGCCACGAGACTAGCGGGAGGGCCATGGGCGAATGAGCAGTTCTTC,CASSLVATRLAGGPWANEQFF
.,TRBV28,TRBD1,TRBJ2-7,TGTGCCAGCAGTTCCCCTCCCGGGACAGGGAACGAGCAGTACTTC,CASSSPPGTGNEQYF
few,TRBV29-1,.,TRBJ1-1,TGCAGCGTTGAAATGAACACTGAAGCTTTCTTT,CSVEMNTEAFF
.,TRBV4-1,TRBD2,TRBJ2-7,TGCGCCAGCAGTAGGCTAGCGGGGACCTACGAGCAGTACTTC,CASSRLAGTYEQYF
.,TRBV5-1,TRBD2,TRBJ2-3,TGCGCCAGCAGCTTGTACGGGAGGGTCGAGGGCACAGATACGCAGTATTTT,CASSLYGRVEGTDTQYF
.,TRBV14,.,TRBJ1-1,TGTGCCAGCAGCCAATTCTTGACGCTCACTGAAGCTTTCTTT,CASSQFLTLTEAFF
few,TRBV28,TRBD1,TRBJ1-3,TGTGCCAGCAGTTTTCGGGACAGGGGGCCCTCCTCTGGAAACACCATATATTTT,CASSFRDRGPSSGNTIYF
.,TRBV7-9,TRBD2,TRBJ2-3,TGTGCCAGCAGATCGGGACTAGCGGGAGTCGCAGATACGCAGTATTTT,CASRSGLAGVADTQYF
.,TRBV5-1,.,TRBJ1-5,TGCGCCAGCAGCTTGGGGATCGGCCAGCCCCAGCATTTT,CASSLGIGQPQHF
once,TRBV7-2,.,TRBJ2-3,TGTGCCAGCAGCTTTCGGGCTAGCCTAGATACGCAGTATTTT,CASSFRASLDTQYF
.,TRBV6-4,TRBD1,TRBJ2-2,TGTGCCAGCAGTGACTCGAGAGGGGGCAACACCGGGGAGCTGTTTTTT,CASSDSRGGNTGELFF
.,TRBV6-5,TRBD2,TRBJ2-1,TGTGCCAGCAGTTACTCGATAGCGGGAGGGTTGGATGAGCAGTTCTTC,CASSYSIAGGLDEQFF
once,TRBV6-1,TRBD2,TRBJ2-1,TGTGCCAGCAGTGATGAGGCTAGCGGGGCCAATGAGCAGTTCTTC,CASSDEASGANEQFF
.,TRBV5-1,.,TRBJ1-4,TGCGCCAGCACCGTACAGGGTGAAGGGGATGAAAAACTGTTTTTT,CASTVQGEGDEKLFF
.,TRBV5-1,.,TRBJ2-1,TGCGCCAGCAGCTTTGCCGACAAAGGGTTAGAGAATGAGCAGTTCTTC,CASSFADKGLENEQFF
.,TRBV6-1,.,TRBJ1-5,TGTGCCAGCCCCGGAGCGGGGGGGTCCCCCCAGCATTTT,CASPGAGGSPQHF
once,TRBV7-8,TRBD2,TRBJ2-1,TGTGCCAGCAGCTTAGCTGGCGGGAGCCCTCGTGATACCTCCTACAATGAGCAGTTCTTC,CASSLAGGSPRDTSYNEQFF
.,TRBV6-5,.,TRBJ2-6,TGTGCCAGCAGAGGCAGCTCTGGGGCCAACGTCCTGACTTTC,CASRGSSGANVLTF
.,TRBV7-3,.,TRBJ2-6,TGTGCCAGCAGCTTAGACAGCTCTGGGGCCAACGTCCTGACTTTC,CASSLDSSGANVLTF
.,TRBV28,.,TRBJ1-2,TGTGCCAGCAGTTTTGGAGGGACTCTAAGTGGCTACACCTTC,CASSFGGTLSGYTF
.,TRBV19,.,TRBJ1-4,TGTGCCAGTACGAACGCAGGGGATGAAAAACTGTTTTTT,CASTNAGDEKLFF